The 5 T cell receptor beta chains presented below share a single source sample, sequenced in a study of post-analysis software for immune sequencing data. Study-level findings and limits: A handful of TRBV segments occurring more often in patients than controls included TRBV5-6, TRBV5-1 and TRBV20-1.

Unique molecular identifiers were carried by the TCR beta cDNA libraries. TCRdb passed the PCR reads through MiXCR, listing each CDR3 protein once. The sample carries around 400,000 distinct CDR3 sequences, less than 40% recorded once. Their cognate antigens are unknown. Sequencing was carried out using blood. All receptors come from a girl aged 10 to 17 with multiple sclerosis.

The chain employs TRBV7-2 and TRBJ2-1, with TRBD1 identical over 11 bases. Germline CDR1 SGHTA, CDR2 FQGNSA. With V trimmed by 5 bases and J by 5 bases, 8 bases remained unmatched. CDR3 length: 16 amino acids. CDR3 nucleotides: TGTGCCAGCAGCAGAGAAGGGACAGGGGGGAACAATGAGCAGTTCTTC. Its translation: CASSREGTGGNNEQFF.

This clonotype came up a few times. The chain uses TRBV5-1 and TRBJ2-3; 11 nucleotides agree with TRBD2. V shed 0 bases and J 0 bases; nucleotides not matched to a gene: 6. Germline V gene lookup returns CDR1 SGHRS and CDR2 YFSETQ. The CDR3 loop spans 18 amino acids. The CDR3 sequence: CASSLVLGTSGSTDTQYF. The DNA of the CDR3 is TGCGCCAGCAGCTTGGTACTCGGGACTAGCGGTAGCACAGATACGCAGTATTTT. Drawing the rest from reference TRBV5-1 and TRBJ2-3, the complete variable domain is KAGVTQTPRYLIKTRGQQVTLSCSPISGHRSVSWYQQTPGQGLQFLFEYFSETQRNKGNFPGRFSGRQFSNSRSEMNVSTLELGDSALYLCASSLVLGTSGSTDTQYFGPGTRLTVL.

This sequence joins TRBV20-1 and TRBJ1-2; D gene uncertain. Germline V lookup: CDR1 DFQATT, CDR2 SNEGSKA (reference sequence). Trimming shortened V by 2 bases and J by 0 bases, and 10 bases separated the two germline ends. The CDR3 has 14 residues. The CDR3 is CSARFPVSNYGYTF. CDR3 bases: TGCAGTGCTAGATTCCCAGTTTCTAACTATGGCTACACCTTC.

The CDR3 reads CASSRGVGLTDTQYF. The CDR3 DNA sequence: TGCGCCAGCAGCCGAGGGGTTGGATTAACAGATACGCAGTATTTT. The rearrangement links TRBV5-1 to TRBJ2-3, with D possibly being TRBD1 or TRBD2 (5 bases each). The CDR3 totals 15 residues. The germline CDR1 and CDR2 sequences are SGHRS and YFSETQ. V lost 4 bases to trimming and J lost 3 bases, with 15 bases between them.

There are a few counts of this clonotype. The CDR3 region is CASSYSGRGNEKLFF. CDR3 nucleotides: TGTGCCAGCAGTTACTCGGGACGGGGGAATGAAAAACTGTTTTTT. This chain joins TRBV6-5 and TRBJ1-4; D may be TRBD1 (5 bases). Germline V lookup: CDR1 MNHEY, CDR2 SVGAGI. The length of the CDR3 is 15 residues. Trimming left V 0 bases short and J 5 bases short, with 10 bases between.